The 21 T cell receptor beta chains in this list originate from one sample, sequenced in a study of T cells in Graves' hyperthyroidism and ophthalmopathy (dated by TCRdb to the late 2010s). The library was generated by multiplex PCR. For sequencing, an Illumina HiSeq 2000 was employed. The TCR beta CDR3 regions were amplified from the RNA transcripts. A first-round RT-PCR of the TCR CDR3 used the HTBI primer set with the Qiagen OneStep RT-PCR kit. TCRdb reprocessing: public reads trimmed at Q25 with fastp, clones called with MiXCR, in-frame beta chains kept. Merged by CDR3 protein, the rows form single entries marked with the most common genes and DNA. For this sample the table gives approximately 200,000 distinct CDR3 sequences, of which around 20% were detected only once. The biggest ten clones account for about 48% of the sample. Input material: blood. All receptors come from a man in his forties with Graves' hyperthyroidism.

This clonotype was found many times. The rearrangement uses TRBV3-1 and TRBJ2-5; 10 bases agree with TRBD2. V shed 2 bases, J shed 3 bases, and the junction held 6 bases outside the gene matches. The germline V gene has CDR1 LGHDT and CDR2 YNNKEL (reference sequence). The CDR3 contains 16 residues. The CDR3: CASSQIQAGGEETQYF. CDR3 sequence (DNA): TGTGCCAGCAGCCAAATACAAGCGGGAGGGGAAGAGACCCAGTACTTC.

In this sample, this clonotype turned up many times. The rearrangement uses TRBV20-1 and TRBJ1-2; tentative D call: TRBD1 (5 bases). The germline V gene has CDR1 DFQATT and CDR2 SNEGSKA (reference sequence). The CDR3 extends over 13 amino acids. Trimming left V 5 bases short and J 4 bases short, with 14 bases between. The DNA of the CDR3 is TGCAGTGCTTCCGGACACGAACTCTATGGCTACACCTTC. Translating it yields CSASGHELYGYTF.

With respect to this clonotype: One end of the junction is discordant with germline, which a read error may explain. This chain uses TRBV10-3 with TRBJ2-1; tentatively, D is TRBD2 (6 bases). The CDR3 covers 14 residues. The germline gives CDR1 ENHRY, CDR2 SYGVKD. The CDR3 here is CASSPVLGGSEQFF. CDR3 DNA sequence: TGTGCCAGCAGTCCCGTCCTGGGGGGATCTGAGCAGTTCTTC.

V and J are TRBV28 and TRBJ1-6; no clear D. Germline lookup yields CDR1 MDHEN and CDR2 SYDVKM. This CDR3 region has 16 residues. V was cut by 3 bases and J by 0 bases, with 9 bases left in between. CDR3 amino acids: CASSLLQSSYNSPLHF. CDR3 sequence (DNA): TGTGCCAGCAGTTTGCTCCAGAGCTCCTATAATTCACCCCTCCACTTT.

This clonotype was seen ten or more times. The J gene is TRBJ1-2, the V gene TRBV30, with no clear D. Germline V CDR1 and CDR2: GTSNPN, SVGIG (reference sequence). Trimming removed 8 bases from V and 4 bases from J, with 11 bases in between. CDR3 length: 11 residues. CDR3 amino acids: CALDVGYGYTF. The CDR3 DNA follows: TGTGCCCTGGACGTGGGCTATGGCTACACCTTC. Together with reference TRBV30 and TRBJ1-2, the CDR3 gives the full variable domain: SQTIHQWPATLVQPVGSPLSLECTVEGTSNPNLYWYRQAAGRGLQLLFYSVGIGQISSEVPQNLSASRPQDRQFILSSKKLLLSDSGFYLCALDVGYGYTFGSGTRLTVV.

The chain uses TRBV28 and TRBJ1-4; D is undetermined. CDR3 length equals 15 residues. Trimming took off 5 bases at V and 0 bases at J, with 10 bases between the two ends. Germline-derived CDR1 and CDR2 are MDHEN and SYDVKM. CDR3 protein: CASSPNSATNEKLFF. DNA of the CDR3: TGTGCCAGCAGTCCTAACAGTGCAACTAATGAAAAACTGTTTTTT.

A few counts support this clonotype. The rearrangement links TRBV5-6 to TRBJ1-2; D unresolved. This CDR3 region has 13 residues. The germline V and J ends were trimmed by 5 bases and 6 bases, with 14 bases remaining between them. Germline CDR1 SGHDT, CDR2 YYEEEE. The CDR3: CASRRPDDHGYTF. Here the CDR3 DNA reads TGTGCCAGCAGAAGACCGGACGATCATGGCTACACCTTC.

V and J are TRBV28 and TRBJ2-1; D is ambiguous. The germline V and J ends were trimmed by 6 bases and 4 bases, with 22 bases remaining between them. The CDR3 is 17 residues long. In germline, CDR1 is MDHEN, CDR2 SYDVKM. CDR3 region: CASSPRLVGSPYNEQFF. The DNA of the CDR3 is TGTGCCAGCAGCCCCCGCCTCGTGGGAAGCCCATACAATGAGCAGTTCTTC.

This clonotype was counted ten times or more. The chain links TRBV18 to TRBJ2-5, with a weak D call TRBD2 (6 bases). V lost 6 bases and J 5 bases, leaving 13 bases between the germline ends. The CDR3 consists of 13 residues. Germline values: CDR1 KGHSH, CDR2 LQKENI. CDR3 in amino acids: CASSHGGGETQYF. The CDR3 DNA reads TGTGCCAGCTCCCACGGAGGAGGGGAGACCCAGTACTTC.

Many counts were recorded for this clonotype. J is TRBJ1-1 and V is TRBV7-9, with 10 bases matching TRBD1. CDR1 is SEHNR and CDR2 is FQNEAQ in the germline V gene (reference sequence). J was trimmed by 8 bases and V by 2 bases; bases with no gene match: 2. The CDR3 totals 13 residues. CDR3 sequence reads: CASSLRDRGEAFF. The DNA for the CDR3 is TGTGCCAGCAGCTTACGGGACAGGGGAGAAGCTTTCTTT. The full variable domain, rest sourced from reference TRBV7-9 and TRBJ1-1, is DTGVSQNPRHKITKRGQNVTFRCDPISEHNRLYWYRQTLGQGPEFLTYFQNEAQLEKSRLLSDRFSAERPKGSFSTLEIQRTEQGDSAMYLCASSLRDRGEAFFGQGTRLTVV.

This clonotype appeared many times. The chain is built from TRBV19 and TRBJ2-3, with TRBD2 matching over 13 bases. Germline values: CDR1 LNHDA, CDR2 SQIVND (reference sequence). The CDR3 has 19 residues. The trim removed 5 bases at V and 0 bases at J, leaving 11 bases unmatched. The CDR3 here is CASSGGLAGAHPSTDTQYF. Here the CDR3 DNA reads TGTGCCAGTAGTGGCGGACTAGCGGGAGCTCATCCTAGCACAGATACGCAGTATTTT.

This chain connects TRBV5-1 to TRBJ1-1; 8 bases line up with TRBD1. The J segment lost 1 base and the V segment lost 5 bases, leaving 4 bases of the junction unmatched. Germline V gives CDR1 SGHRS, CDR2 YFSETQ. The CDR3 spans 14 residues. The CDR3: CASRRQGTNTEAFF. DNA of the CDR3: TGCGCCAGCAGGCGACAGGGGACGAACACTGAAGCTTTCTTT.

This clonotype has a count of ten or more. The chain is built from TRBV5-1 and TRBJ2-7; D unclear. Trimming pared 2 bases from V and 2 bases from J, leaving 8 bases between. Germline CDR1 is SGHRS and CDR2 is YFSETQ. CDR3 length: 13 amino acids. The CDR3: CASSLRDTYEQYF. CDR3 in DNA: TGCGCCAGCAGCTTACGAGACACCTACGAGCAGTACTTC.

This clonotype was seen at least ten times. The chain uses TRBV2 and TRBJ1-2; D is possibly TRBD1 (5 bases). Germline V gene sequence: CDR1 SNHLY, CDR2 FYNNEI. The CDR3 sequence is 15 residues long. The V gene lost 3 bases and the J gene lost 3 bases, with 14 bases spanning the gap. CDR3 amino acids: CASSDGAARDYGYTF. The CDR3 region has the DNA TGTGCCAGCAGTGATGGGGCCGCCCGCGACTATGGCTACACCTTC.

The chain has TRBV6-5 and TRBJ1-5; 8 bases are shared with TRBD1. This CDR3 is built from 15 residues. Germline CDR1 reads MNHEY; CDR2 reads SVGAGI. Trimming took 2 bases from V and 4 from J; bases not matched to a gene: 4. The CDR3 sequence is CASSYADRANQPQHF. CDR3 coding DNA: TGTGCCAGCAGTTACGCGGACAGGGCAAATCAGCCCCAGCATTTT.

This clonotype was counted at least ten times. The gene calls are TRBV2 and TRBJ1-5; D might be TRBD1 (5 bases). Trimming took 5 bases from V and 7 from J, leaving 12 bases between them. Germline loops: CDR1 SNHLY, CDR2 FYNNEI. The CDR3 consists of 13 residues. The CDR3 DNA sequence: TGTGCCAGCAGTCTAGACAAGGGGCAGCCCCAGCATTTT. Protein sequence: CASSLDKGQPQHF.

This clonotype showed up many times. The CDR3 here is CASSLAPWTHQANYGYTF. The CDR3 DNA sequence: TGTGCCAGCAGCTTAGCGCCCTGGACGCACCAAGCTAACTATGGCTACACCTTC. The chain recombines TRBV7-9 with TRBJ1-2; D remains ambiguous. V gave up 0 bases and J gave up 0 bases, with 17 bases separating them. The CDR3 consists of 18 residues. Germline-derived CDR1 and CDR2 are SEHNR and FQNEAQ (reference sequence).

This clonotype was counted only a few times. V and J are TRBV12-3 or TRBV12-4 and TRBJ2-2; unclear D gene. This CDR3 spans 12 amino acids. Trimming cost V 2 bases and J 6 bases, with 4 bases left between them. This CDR3 is CASSLFAGELFF. The CDR3 nucleotides are TGTGCCAGCAGTTTATTCGCCGGGGAGCTGTTTTTT.

This clonotype was counted ten times or more. The chain combines TRBV20-1 with TRBJ2-7; TRBD1 is a possible D gene (5 bases). Germline V gives CDR1 DFQATT, CDR2 SNEGSKA (reference sequence). Trimming left V 3 bases short and J 2 bases short, with 14 bases between. The CDR3 spans 14 residues. CDR3 protein: CSASRGQGAYEQYF. The CDR3 DNA is TGCAGTGCTAGTAGGGGTCAGGGCGCCTACGAGCAGTACTTC.

This clonotype was detected many times. The chain links TRBV12-3 or TRBV12-4 to TRBJ2-5; the match to TRBD1 covers 7 bases. Germline trimming cut 6 bases from V and 5 bases from J; bases unmatched to any gene: 12. The length of the CDR3 is 15 residues. CDR3 sequence reads: CASRRTGGEGETQYF. The CDR3 bases are TGTGCCAGCAGAAGGACAGGTGGGGAAGGGGAGACCCAGTACTTC.

Ten or more counts support this clonotype. This rearrangement joins TRBV30 to TRBJ2-1; either TRBD1 or TRBD2 may fit D (6 bases each). Germline loops: CDR1 GTSNPN, CDR2 SVGIG (reference sequence). The CDR3 extends over 13 amino acids. The ends were cut back, 4 bases at V and 4 bases at J, with 11 bases in the middle. The CDR3 sequence: CAWTGGPYNEQFF. In DNA, the CDR3 is TGTGCCTGGACCGGGGGCCCATACAATGAGCAGTTCTTC. Full variable domain (rest looked up from reference TRBV30 and TRBJ2-1): SQTIHQWPATLVQPVGSPLSLECTVEGTSNPNLYWYRQAAGRGLQLLFYSVGIGQISSEVPQNLSASRPQDRQFILSSKKLLLSDSGFYLCAWTGGPYNEQFFGPGTRLTVL.